The TCR beta chain described here comes from a study of shared clonotypes between healthy human individuals. Concerning this clone itself: Its specificity is not known.

Study observations and caveats: Generation probabilities of non-shared clonotypes were lower (relative to those shared by all four donors).

At the deep level, the assay was run. The method was immunoSEQ multiplex PCR; TCRdb's version includes in-frame clones alone and lacks a portion of them. Among roughly 500,000 clones listed, less than 96% were seen once. Recent vaccinations or acute infections were absent in the healthy HIV-negative adult donors. Every contributor of samples was a Caucasian grown-up residing in Nashville, Tennessee. Germline-derived CDR1 and CDR2 are MDHEN and SYDVKM. Germline trimming cut 6 bases from V and 2 bases from J; bases unmatched to any gene: 3. This CDR3 has 14 residues. This chain links TRBV28 with TRBJ1-3, with 8 nucleotides matching TRBD1. Material: naive CD4+ T cells sorted from blood. Subset indicated: CD45RA+ positively selected. The receptor was isolated from a woman aged 30 to 39 in good health. The CDR3 DNA reads TGTGCCAGCAGCCCGGACAGGGCTGGAAACACCATATATTTT. It codes for CASSPDRAGNTIYF.